Listed below are T cell receptor beta chains from one sample, sequenced in a study of blood T cell repertoires in COVID-19. Repertoires were generated with immunoSEQ multiplex PCR, while TCRdb's copy carries only in-frame clones and drops some. The data contain tens of thousands of clones, 65% to 85% of them singletons. The specimen sequenced was peripheral blood. Receptors were obtained from a human donor in a cohort sampled during active COVID-19. CDR3s include the opening cysteine and the closing phenylalanine or tryptophan. A D gene is named only where the DNA matches it firmly. Some rows mark clone size as missing; the rest say once, few, many or name a class of expanded clone.

j_gene	v_gene	abundance	d_gene	CDR3nt	CDR3aa
TRBJ1-2	TRBV14	NA	NA	TGTGCCAGCAGCCAAATGTCATATGGCTACACCTTC	CASSQMSYGYTF
TRBJ2-1	TRBV2	NA	TRBD2	TGTGCCAGCAGTCCTCAACTACTGACTAGCGGGAGGGGCAATGAGCAGTTCTTC	CASSPQLLTSGRGNEQFF
TRBJ2-1	TRBV11-3	NA	TRBD2	TGTGCCAGCAGCTTGGGACTAGCGGGAGACAATGAGCAGTTCTTC	CASSLGLAGDNEQFF
TRBJ2-2	TRBV4-3	NA	NA	TGCGCCAGCAGCCAAGAGGGCAGACGAACCGGGGAGCTGTTTTTT	CASSQEGRRTGELFF
TRBJ2-5	TRBV6-6	NA	NA	TGTGCCTCGGGGATAAGGGCTGGAGAGACCCAGTACTTC	CASGIRAGETQYF
TRBJ1-4	TRBV19	few	NA	TGTGCCAGTAGTATTGGGTTCAGGGTAACTAATGAAAAACTGTTTTTT	CASSIGFRVTNEKLFF
TRBJ1-1	TRBV3-1/TRBV3-2	few	TRBD1	TGTGCCAGCAGCCTCAGGGGGCCCACTGAAGCTTTCTTT	CASSLRGPTEAFF
TRBJ2-1	TRBV19	once	NA	TGTGCCAGTAGTAAGGGCCAGGGGACCTACAATGAGCAGTTCTTC	CASSKGQGTYNEQFF
TRBJ2-1	TRBV5-6	NA	TRBD1	TGTGCCAGCAGCTTCACCGGGACAGGGGGCTCTGATGGGCAGTTCTTC	CASSFTGTGGSDGQFF
TRBJ2-3	TRBV4-1	NA	TRBD2	TGCGCCAGCAGCCCAGTGGTGGGGGGGGATACAGATACGCAGTATTTT	CASSPVVGGDTDTQYF
TRBJ2-7	TRBV13	NA	NA	TGTGCCAGCAGCTCGAGTTACGAGCAGTACTTC	CASSSSYEQYF
TRBJ2-1	TRBV4-3	NA	TRBD2	TGCGCCAGCAGCCAAAGCGGCCTAGCGGCCCCCTACAATGAGCAGTTCTTC	CASSQSGLAAPYNEQFF
TRBJ2-7	TRBV5-1	NA	TRBD2	TGCGCCAGCAGCCCCGAGCCCGGGAGGCCGGGGGAGCAGTACTTC	CASSPEPGRPGEQYF
TRBJ1-2	TRBV2	once	TRBD1	TGTGCCAGCAACCGAGGCAGGGGGTGGCGGGGCTACACCTTC	CASNRGRGWRGYTF
TRBJ1-1	TRBV3-1/TRBV3-2	NA	NA	TGTGCCAGCAGCCAGTTGGGGCCGAACACTGAAGCTTTCTTT	CASSQLGPNTEAFF
TRBJ1-6	TRBV7-2	NA	NA	TGTGCCAGCAGCTTAATTCCCCCTGGCAGGGGTAACTATAATTCACCCCTCCACTTT	CASSLIPPGRGNYNSPLHF
TRBJ2-1	TRBV13	NA	NA	TGTGGGAGCTCCCGGTTTCTCTGGAGCTCCTACAATGAGCAGTTCTTC	CGSSRFLWSSYNEQFF
TRBJ1-5	TRBV5-1	once	TRBD1	TGCGCCAGCAGCCCGGCAGGGGGCGGCGGCAATCAGCCCCAGCATTTT	CASSPAGGGGNQPQHF
TRBJ2-5	TRBV7-2	NA	TRBD2	TGTGCCAGCAGCATCGGACTAGCGGACCAAGAGACCCAGTACTTC	CASSIGLADQETQYF
TRBJ2-1	TRBV18	NA	TRBD2	TGTGCCAGCTTAGAACGGGGACTAGCGGGAGGAGGCGAGCAGTTCTTC	CASLERGLAGGGEQFF
TRBJ1-3	TRBV10-3	few	TRBD1	TGTGCCATCAGAGGGGACAGCTCTGGAAACACCATATATTTT	CAIRGDSSGNTIYF
TRBJ1-2	TRBV19	few	NA	TGTGCCAGTAGTTCCTGGAGCTATGGCTACACCTTC	CASSSWSYGYTF
TRBJ2-3	TRBV5-1	NA	TRBD2	TGCGCCAGCAGCTTGGGACTAGCGGGGGGGCCTAGCACAGATACGCAGTATTTT	CASSLGLAGGPSTDTQYF
TRBJ2-4	TRBV28	NA	TRBD2	TGTGCCAGCACCCCCGGGGGGTTAGCTTTAAACATTCAGTACTTC	CASTPGGLALNIQYF
TRBJ1-1	TRBV9	NA	NA	TGTGCCAGCAGCGTCAGCGGGGGACTCACTGAAGCTTTCTTT	CASSVSGGLTEAFF
TRBJ1-1	TRBV6-5	NA	NA	TGTGCCAGCAATAACCCGGGTAGGAACACTGAAGCTTTCTTT	CASNNPGRNTEAFF
TRBJ2-1	TRBV3-1/TRBV3-2	few	TRBD2	TGTGCCAGCAGCCCCCGGACTAGCGGAAATTACAATGAGCAGTTCTTC	CASSPRTSGNYNEQFF
TRBJ2-7	TRBV7-2	NA	NA	TGTGCCAGCAGCTCCAAGCGGAGGAATGGGGACGAGCAGTACTTC	CASSSKRRNGDEQYF
TRBJ2-5	TRBV28	NA	NA	TGTGCCAGCAGTTCGACGGGAGTTCGAGAGACCCAGTACTTC	CASSSTGVRETQYF
TRBJ1-3	TRBV9	NA	TRBD1	TGTGCCAGCAGCGTAGCCTCCGGGACAGGGGGCAACTCTGGAAACACCATATATTTT	CASSVASGTGGNSGNTIYF
TRBJ2-7	TRBV6-5	few	TRBD2	TGTGCCAGCGCCGCGGCGGGAGAAATCGACGAGCAGTACTTC	CASAAAGEIDEQYF
TRBJ1-2	TRBV29-1	few	NA	TGCACCTACTCCGGTCCCGAGGCTGGCTACACCTTC	CTYSGPEAGYTF